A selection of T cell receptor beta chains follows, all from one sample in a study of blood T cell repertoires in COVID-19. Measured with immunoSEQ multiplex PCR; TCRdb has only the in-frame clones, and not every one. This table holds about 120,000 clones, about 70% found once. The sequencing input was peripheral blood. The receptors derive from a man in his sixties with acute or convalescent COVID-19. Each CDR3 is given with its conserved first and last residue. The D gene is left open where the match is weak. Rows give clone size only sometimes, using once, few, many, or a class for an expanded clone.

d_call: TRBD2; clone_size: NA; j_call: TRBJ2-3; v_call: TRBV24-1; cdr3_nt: TGTGCCACCAGTGGCCTAGGACTAGCGGGACCAGATACGCAGTATTTT; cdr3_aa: CATSGLGLAGPDTQYF
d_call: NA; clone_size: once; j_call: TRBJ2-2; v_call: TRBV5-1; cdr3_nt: TGCGCCAGCAGCCCTGACTCCTCCAGGAACACCGGGGAGCTGTTTTTT; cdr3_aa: CASSPDSSRNTGELFF
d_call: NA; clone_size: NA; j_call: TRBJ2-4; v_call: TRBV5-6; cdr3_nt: TGTGCCAGCAGCTCTGGACAGTCGGGTCAGAGCATTCAGTACTTC; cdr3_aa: CASSSGQSGQSIQYF
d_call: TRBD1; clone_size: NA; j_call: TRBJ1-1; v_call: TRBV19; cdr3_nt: TGTGCCAGTAAGGTAGGGACAGGGAACACTGAAGCTTTCTTT; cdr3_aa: CASKVGTGNTEAFF
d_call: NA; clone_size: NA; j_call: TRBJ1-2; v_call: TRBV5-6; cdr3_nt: TGTGCCAGCAGCTTGTCGGTCTCCCAGGCTTATGGCTACACCTTC; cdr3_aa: CASSLSVSQAYGYTF
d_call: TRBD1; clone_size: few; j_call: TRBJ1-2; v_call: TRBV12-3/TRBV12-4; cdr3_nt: TGTGCCAGCAGTTTTAAACAGGGGTATGGCTACACCTTC; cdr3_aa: CASSFKQGYGYTF
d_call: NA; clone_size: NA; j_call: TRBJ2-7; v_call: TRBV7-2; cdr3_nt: TGTGCCAGCAGCCACAGGCGACGATCCTACGAGCAGTACTTC; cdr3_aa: CASSHRRRSYEQYF
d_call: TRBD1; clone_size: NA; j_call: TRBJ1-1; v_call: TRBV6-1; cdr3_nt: TGTGCCAGCAGTGCTTTGGCAGGGGGAAAATCCGACACTGAAGCTTTCTTT; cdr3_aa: CASSALAGGKSDTEAFF
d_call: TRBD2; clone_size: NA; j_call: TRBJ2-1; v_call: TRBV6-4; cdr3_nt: TGTGCCAGCAGTGATGGAGCGGGGGACTACAATGAGCAGTTCTTC; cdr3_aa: CASSDGAGDYNEQFF
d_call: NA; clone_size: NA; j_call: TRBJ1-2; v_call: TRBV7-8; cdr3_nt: TGTGCCAGCAGCACCGGGGTGGACAGCTATGGCTACACCTTC; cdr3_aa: CASSTGVDSYGYTF
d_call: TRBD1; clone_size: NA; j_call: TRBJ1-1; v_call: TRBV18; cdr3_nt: TGTGCCAGCTCACCCCAGACAGGGTATCAAGCTTTCTTT; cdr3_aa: CASSPQTGYQAFF
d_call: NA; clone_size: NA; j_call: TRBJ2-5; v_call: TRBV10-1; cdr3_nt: TGCGCCAGCAGTGACGATCGGAGGACCCAGTACTTC; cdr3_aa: CASSDDRRTQYF
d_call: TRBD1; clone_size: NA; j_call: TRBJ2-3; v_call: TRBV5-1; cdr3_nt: TGCGCCACCGCTCCAGGGGGCATCGGAGATACGCAGTATTTT; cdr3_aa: CATAPGGIGDTQYF
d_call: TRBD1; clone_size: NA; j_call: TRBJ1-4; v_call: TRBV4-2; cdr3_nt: TGTGCCAGCAGCCTCGGACAGGGGGCTAATGAAAAACTGTTTTTT; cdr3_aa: CASSLGQGANEKLFF